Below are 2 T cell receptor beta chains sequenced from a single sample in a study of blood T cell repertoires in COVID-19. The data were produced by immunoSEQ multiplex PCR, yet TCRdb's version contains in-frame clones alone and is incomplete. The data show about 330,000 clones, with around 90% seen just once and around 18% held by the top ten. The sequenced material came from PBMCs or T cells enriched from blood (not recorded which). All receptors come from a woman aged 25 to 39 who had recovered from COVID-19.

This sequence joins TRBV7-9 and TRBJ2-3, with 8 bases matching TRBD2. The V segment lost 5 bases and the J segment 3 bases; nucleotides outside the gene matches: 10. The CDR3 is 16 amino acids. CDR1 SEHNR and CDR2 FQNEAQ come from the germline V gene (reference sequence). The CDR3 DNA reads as TGTGCCAGCAGCCCCGATGCCGGGGGGGTGACAGATACGCAGTATTTT. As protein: CASSPDAGGVTDTQYF.

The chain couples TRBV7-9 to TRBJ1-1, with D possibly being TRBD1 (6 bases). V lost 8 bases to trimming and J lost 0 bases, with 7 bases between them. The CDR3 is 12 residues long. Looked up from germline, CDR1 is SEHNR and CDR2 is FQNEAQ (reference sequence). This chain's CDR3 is CASQGMNTEAFF. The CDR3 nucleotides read TGTGCCAGCCAGGGGATGAACACTGAAGCTTTCTTT.